This T cell receptor beta chain comes out of a study of T cells in Graves' hyperthyroidism and ophthalmopathy. Study-level findings and limits: Ophthalmopathy cases were set apart from stable hyperthyroidism by a 13 V-J model.

Approximately 10 ml of fresh peripheral blood supplied the PBMCs. There were TCR beta CDR3 regions amplified from RNA transcripts. Researchers ran a first-round RT-PCR on the TCR CDR3 using the HTBI primer set. TCRdb re-analysed the multiplex PCR reads in MiXCR, keeping a single row per CDR3 protein. The table has nearly 750,000 distinct CDR3 sequences, approximately 36% seen once. Only a few counts were recorded for this clonotype. Its antigen is as yet unknown. The V gene lost 2 bases and the J gene lost 8 bases, with 7 bases spanning the gap. This CDR3 comprises 12 residues. This rearrangement joins TRBV12-3 or TRBV12-4 to TRBJ2-1; D remains ambiguous. The source material was blood. The clonotype originates from a woman between 40 and 55 years old with Graves' hyperthyroidism. CDR3: CASSLRWDEQFF. The CDR3 DNA sequence: TGTGCCAGCAGTTTAAGGTGGGATGAGCAGTTCTTC.